This T cell receptor (beta chain) came from a study of T cells in tuberculosis. Study background: A South African cohort included IGRA-negative adolescents, latently infected IGRA-positive adolescents and adults with active tuberculosis.

The repertoire was sequenced with immunoSEQ multiplex PCR; TCRdb's copy has only in-frame clones and lacks some. The sample includes about 35,000 clones, 85% to 95% of them seen just once. Each clinical donor contributed on average approximately 90,000 T cells from unsorted cryopreserved PBMC. The CDR3 contains 14 residues. Germline loops: CDR1 SGHAT, CDR2 FQNNGV. With 0 bases removed from V and 5 bases from J, the gap between germline ends came to 11 bases. Sequenced: PBMCs. The clonotype was recovered from a donor aged 5 to 30 with latent tuberculosis or without tuberculosis infection. Some clones in this sample may be carry-over from other donors' samples. The rearrangement links TRBV11-2 to TRBJ2-7; unclear D gene. CDR3 amino acids: CASSLEVSWHEQYF. The CDR3 bases are TGTGCCAGCAGCTTAGAAGTTTCTTGGCACGAGCAGTACTTC. The variable domain in full, with the rest retrieved from reference TRBV11-2 and TRBJ2-7, is EAGVAQSPRYKIIEKRQSVAFWCNPISGHATLYWYQQILGQGPKLLIQFQNNGVVDDSQLPKDRFSAERLKGVDSTLKIQPAKLEDSAVYLCASSLEVSWHEQYFGPGTRLTVT.